This T cell receptor (beta chain) came from a study of T-cell reconstitution after alpha-beta-depleted transplantation in children. Study-wide findings and caveats: Among T cells one year after transplant, newly produced cells accounted for most counts and diversity. The origin of alpha-beta T cells about two months after transplant was reportedly several hundred expanded graft clones. In some patients, recipient T cells and intrathymic progenitors surviving conditioning explained high day-60 diversity.

This clonotype is judged large (0.1 to 1%). Its specificity is not known. This sample's TCRbeta library carried unique molecular identifier barcodes. Each CDR3 protein is one row after TCRdb ran MiXCR on the PCR reads. The sample has 6,000 or so distinct CDR3 sequences, roughly 16% seen once; the top ten hold more than 80%. The trim removed 8 bases at V and 4 bases at J, leaving 10 bases unmatched. The CDR3 has 15 amino acids. CDR1 and CDR2 (germline): SEHNR, FQNEAQ (reference sequence). This specimen consisted of PBMCs, mostly from graft donor cells, obtained 180 days after TCRalphabeta/CD19-depleted stem cell transplant. The TCR was taken from a patient aged 2-10 years who had a stem cell transplant for inherited bone marrow failure, so the T cells may come from the graft donor. The V call is TRBV7-9, the J call TRBJ2-5, with TRBD2 matching over 10 bases. CDR3 sequence: CASSGVAGGGETQYF. CDR3 nucleotides: TGTGCCAGCTCCGGGGTAGCGGGAGGAGGAGAGACCCAGTACTTC.